One sample yielded the 10 T cell receptor beta chains listed below, sequenced in a study of breast tumors, draining lymph nodes, adjacent tissues. In TCRdb, the multiplex PCR reads were re-called with MiXCR into one record per CDR3 protein. The sample holds 45,000 or so distinct CDR3 sequences, about 23% seen once. Sequenced input: breast tumor tissue. The origin of the receptors is a female donor with breast cancer. Some clones in this sample may be carry-over from other donors' samples.

This clonotype has a count of ten or more. This chain joins TRBV12-3 or TRBV12-4 and TRBJ2-1; D gene uncertain. V lost 6 bases and J 4 bases, leaving 10 bases between the germline ends. This CDR3 comprises 13 residues. The CDR3 DNA reads TGTGCCAGCAGCTTGAGCGCTTACAATGAGCAGTTCTTC. The encoded protein is CASSLSAYNEQFF.

At least ten counts were recorded for this clonotype. V usage is TRBV12-3 or TRBV12-4 and J usage is TRBJ2-7, with D perhaps given as TRBD1 or TRBD2 (5 bases each). V lost 6 bases, J lost 2 bases, and 14 bases lay in between. The CDR3 covers 14 residues. CDR3 in DNA: TGTGCCAGCAGCCCTCCGGGACGAACCTACGAGCAGTACTTC. This encodes CASSPPGRTYEQYF.

CDR3 sequence: CSASLPYPEGAYEQYF. The DNA of the CDR3 is TGCAGTGCTAGCCTCCCCTATCCGGAGGGAGCCTACGAGCAGTACTTC. This chain connects TRBV20-1 to TRBJ2-7, with a tentative D call TRBD2 (6 bases). V lost 3 bases and J lost 2, with 20 bases in between. Germline V gene data show CDR1 as DFQATT and CDR2 as SNEGSKA (reference sequence). This CDR3 contains 16 residues.

CDR3 region: CASRTGQGRNEAFF. The CDR3 DNA reads as TGTGCCAGCAGGACCGGACAGGGGCGGAATGAAGCTTTCTTT. The rearrangement links TRBV2 to TRBJ1-1; 9 nucleotides match TRBD1. The CDR3 length is 14 residues. From germline, CDR1 is SNHLY and CDR2 FYNNEI. V gave up 6 bases and J gave up 7 bases; unmatched junction bases: 9.

This clonotype was observed at least ten times. This chain uses TRBV2 with TRBJ2-1; TRBD2 matches 11 bases. V gave up 6 bases and J gave up 3 bases; unmatched junction bases: 4. Looked up from germline, CDR1 is SNHLY and CDR2 is FYNNEI. The length of the CDR3 is 15 residues. The CDR3 loop is CASSDGTSGYNEQFF. The CDR3, as DNA: TGTGCCAGCAGCGACGGGACTAGCGGCTACAATGAGCAGTTCTTC.

With respect to this clonotype: Just one base apart from a much larger clone, this may be a read error. This chain uses TRBV18 with TRBJ2-3, with D tentatively TRBD2 (6 bases). Trimming shortened V by 8 bases and J by 3 bases, and 15 bases separated the two germline ends. Germline CDR1 reads KGHSH; CDR2 reads LQKENI. This CDR3 has 14 residues. The CDR3 spells CASPHGGATDTQYF. The CDR3 bases are TGTGCCAGCCCACATGGCGGGGCGACAGATACGCAGTATTTT.

A word on this clonotype: This may come from a read error, since a much larger clone is one base off. The CDR3 sequence: CASSLSLGYKQYF. The CDR3 DNA is TGTGCCAGCAGTTTATCATTGGGTTACAAGCAGTACTTC. The chain links TRBV12-3 or TRBV12-4 to TRBJ2-7; D call uncertain. The V end lost 2 bases, the J end lost 8 bases, and 13 bases lay between the germline ends. There are 13 residues in the CDR3.

In this sample, this clonotype turned up once. A much larger clone is a single base away; this may be a read error. The CDR3 sequence: CSARDGTKAYNEQFF. The CDR3 nucleotides are TGCAGTGCTAGAGATGGGACTAAGGCTTACAATGAGCAGTTCTTC. The rearrangement joins TRBV20-1 to TRBJ2-1, with 7 nucleotides matching TRBD2. Germline V lookup: CDR1 DFQATT, CDR2 SNEGSKA (reference sequence). The length of the CDR3 is 15 residues. The V segment lost 0 bases and the J segment 4 bases; nucleotides outside the gene matches: 6.

This clonotype was observed at least ten times. The chain couples TRBV5-1 to TRBJ2-5, with a tentative D call TRBD1 (6 bases). Trimming cost V 4 bases and J 1 base, with 17 bases left between them. CDR1 and CDR2 (germline): SGHRS, YFSETQ. The CDR3 length is 16 residues. The CDR3 DNA sequence: TGCGCCAGCAGCCTAGGGACCGGGACAACCCAAGAGACCCAGTACTTC. It translates to CASSLGTGTTQETQYF.

This clonotype was counted many times. In DNA, the CDR3 is TGTGCCAGCAGCGTAAGGGCGGGAGGGCCGAGCGAGCAGTACTTC. Residues: CASSVRAGGPSEQYF. The chain couples TRBV9 to TRBJ2-7, with 9 bases identical to TRBD2. The germline V gene has CDR1 SGDLS and CDR2 YYNGEE. The J segment lost 6 bases and the V segment lost 1 base, leaving 8 bases of the junction unmatched. The CDR3 has 15 amino acids.